This T cell receptor (beta chain) was recorded in a study of siplizumab effects on memory and regulatory T cells. Study outcomes and limitations: It seemed that naive T cells were more diverse than memory cells and were major contributors to the alloresponse.

With regard to this clone: The antigen is not known.

Assay used: immunoSEQ multiplex PCR; TCRdb lists only in-frame clones, some missing. Of some 120,000 clones listed, around 94% were seen once; the top ten hold around 1.5%. Germline V lookup: CDR1 MNHNY, CDR2 SVGAGI (reference sequence). V gave up 6 bases and J gave up 3 bases, with 13 bases separating them. The CDR3 runs to 14 residues. The sample taken for sequencing was non-Treg CD4+ T cells sorted from blood. The chain recombines TRBV6-6 with TRBJ2-3; D not resolved. This clonotype was sampled from a human donor in good health. CDR3 in DNA: TGTGCCAGCAGAAGGGCCGTTTCGACAGATACGCAGTATTTT. Its protein is CASRRAVSTDTQYF.